A selection of T cell receptor beta chains follows, all from one sample in a study of blood T cells in healthy people across ages. TCRdb re-called the 5' RACE reads with MiXCR, one entry per CDR3 protein. The table lists 700,000 or so distinct CDR3 sequences, 40% to 45% of them singletons. The sequenced sample was blood. All receptors derive from an elderly man in good health. The CDR3 runs from the conserved cysteine through the conserved F or W. The D gene is left open where the match is weak. Rows give clone size only sometimes, using once, few, many, or a class for an expanded clone.

j_call clone_size v_call d_call cdr3_aa cdr3_nt
TRBJ2-5 - TRBV9 - CASSGTGTEAQYF TGTGCCAGCAGCGGCACAGGGACGGAGGCCCAGTACTTC
TRBJ2-3 - TRBV2 - CASSGTLSTDTQYF TGTGCCAGCAGTGGGACACTGAGCACAGATACGCAGTATTTT
TRBJ2-7 many TRBV7-2 TRBD2 CASSPPGGSGYEQYF TGTGCCAGCAGCCCACCGGGAGGGTCTGGTTACGAGCAGTACTTC
TRBJ2-5 - TRBV4-1 - CASSQGRQKQETQYF TGCGCCAGCAGCCAAGGGCGCCAGAAACAAGAGACCCAGTACTTC
TRBJ2-3 few TRBV9 - CASSAQGTDTQYF TGTGCCAGCAGCGCTCAGGGCACAGATACGCAGTATTTT
TRBJ1-4 few TRBV28 - CASSLETRPLAKLFF TGTGCCAGCAGCCTGGAGACCCGTCCTTTAGCAAAACTGTTTTTT
TRBJ1-1 once TRBV29-1 TRBD1 CSVERQGVCTEAFF TGCAGCGTCGAACGACAGGGGGTGTGCACTGAAGCTTTCTTT
TRBJ2-2 - TRBV5-1 TRBD1 CASSFYRRGTGELFF TGCGCCAGCAGCTTTTACCGCAGGGGGACCGGGGAGCTGTTTTTT
TRBJ2-1 - TRBV9 - CASNGEASVHNEQFF TGTGCCAGCAACGGCGAGGCTAGCGTACACAATGAGCAGTTCTTC
TRBJ2-1 - TRBV6-5 - CASSRGSRVLYNEQFF TGTGCCAGCAGCCGGGGATCACGGGTATTATACAATGAGCAGTTCTTC
TRBJ2-2 few TRBV7-9 - CASSPTTNTGELFF TGTGCCAGCAGTCCTACTACTAACACCGGGGAGCTGTTTTTT
TRBJ2-6 few TRBV6-5 - CASSSQRPGANVLTF TGTGCCAGCAGTTCCCAAAGGCCTGGGGCCAACGTCCTGACTTTC
TRBJ2-2 few TRBV4-2 - CASSQDPGVAGELFF TGTGCCAGCAGCCAAGATCCCGGGGTTGCCGGGGAGCTGTTTTTT
TRBJ2-7 - TRBV30 TRBD1 CAWSGDRGRNEQYF TGTGCCTGGAGTGGGGACAGGGGGCGCAATGAGCAGTACTTC
TRBJ2-6 - TRBV20-1 - CSARAPMGDSGANVLTF TGCAGTGCTAGAGCCCCAATGGGGGACTCTGGGGCCAACGTCCTGACTTTC
TRBJ2-2 - TRBV7-3 - CASSVLVAGELFF TGTGCCAGCAGCGTACTAGTAGCCGGGGAGCTGTTTTTT
TRBJ2-6 - TRBV20-1 - CSALGSGSSGANVLTF TGCAGTGCTTTAGGGTCGGGGTCGTCTGGGGCCAACGTCCTGACTTTC